This T cell receptor (beta chain) was identified in a study of vaccination effects on CD4 cells after COVID-19. Regarding this clone: As yet, its antigen is unknown.

Here immunoSEQ multiplex PCR was the method, and the copy in TCRdb shows in-frame clones only, minus some. The data hold about 22,000 clones, with approximately 70% observed a single time. With the ViraFEST assay, the study expanded antigen-specific CD4+ T cells using viral peptide pools, then sequenced them. Having been cultured for around ten days, the cells underwent CD4+ T cell isolation. Participants completed two doses of the BNT162b2 or mRNA-1273 vaccine. Among the vaccine recipients, none had a prior SARS-CoV-2 infection, and nucleocapsid antibodies were negative. After 1.8 million or so PBMC were placed in each well, they were cultured with about 10 IU/ml IL-2 and around 10 ug/ml peptides. Overall study findings and caveats: Among infection- and vaccine-induced clones, marked clonal contraction occurred late after vaccination. Healthy vaccinees' vaccine-induced clones included only 1 of 255 cross-reacting with common cold coronaviruses.

This material consisted of CD4+ T cells from PBMCs cultured with HCoV-NL63 spike peptides, taken after COVID-19 vaccination. The receptor's source is a human donor who received a COVID-19 vaccine.

The DNA for the CDR3 is TGTGCCAGCAGTCTAAGATACAGGGGCAATGAGCAGTTCTTC. This codes for CASSLRYRGNEQFF. J is TRBJ2-1 and V is TRBV3-1 (or the pseudogene TRBV3-2); TRBD1 matches at 7 bases. CDR1 LGHDT and CDR2 YNNKEL come from the germline V gene (reference sequence). There are 14 residues in the CDR3. Germline trimming cut 6 bases from V and 6 bases from J; bases unmatched to any gene: 8.